This T cell receptor (beta chain) was retrieved from a study of OX40 agonist ivuxolimab in advanced cancers. Study overall: Ivuxolimab is an agonistic anti-OX40 (CD134) antibody, and patients were treated with it.

Repertoires were generated with immunoSEQ multiplex PCR, while TCRdb's copy carries only in-frame clones and drops some. The sample holds approximately 88,000 clones, roughly 90% seen once. Sampled blood was obtained at baseline, cycle 4 day 1, and cycle 7 day 1. There are 16 residues in the CDR3. Trimming left V 4 bases short and J 3 bases short, with 17 bases between. Germline V gene sequence: CDR1 SGHTA, CDR2 FQGNSA. The clonotype was recovered from an adult with an advanced solid tumor such as melanoma, head and neck, liver or kidney cancer. V and J are TRBV7-2 and TRBJ2-3; TRBD2 might be the D (5 bases). The source was CD4+ or CD8+ T cells sorted from blood, collected in a trial of the OX40 agonist ivuxolimab. The CDR3 spells CASSSPSSGFTDTQYF. For the CDR3, the DNA is TGTGCCAGCAGCTCCCCCAGCAGCGGATTTACAGATACGCAGTATTTT.